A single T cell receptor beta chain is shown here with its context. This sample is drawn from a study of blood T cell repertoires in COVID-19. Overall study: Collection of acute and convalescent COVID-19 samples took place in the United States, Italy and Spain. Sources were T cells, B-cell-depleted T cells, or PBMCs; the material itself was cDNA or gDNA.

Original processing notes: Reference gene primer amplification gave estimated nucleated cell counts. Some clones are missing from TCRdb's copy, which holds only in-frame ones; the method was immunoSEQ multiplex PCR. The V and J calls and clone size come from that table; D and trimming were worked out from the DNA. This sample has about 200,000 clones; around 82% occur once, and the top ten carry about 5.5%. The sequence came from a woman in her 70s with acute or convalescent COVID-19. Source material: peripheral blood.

In DNA, the CDR3 is TGCAGCGTCCAAGGTGGGAGCGCAGATACGCAGTATTTT. It encodes CSVQGGSADTQYF. This sequence joins TRBV29-1 and TRBJ2-3; a possible D gene is TRBD2 (5 bases). Trimming removed 6 bases from V and 4 bases from J, with 14 bases in between. This CDR3 has 13 amino acids. Germline CDR1 SQVTM, CDR2 ANQGSEA.